This T cell receptor (beta chain) derives from a study of OX40 agonist ivuxolimab in advanced cancers. On the study more broadly: The mean age was roughly 60 years, ranging from 23 to 79, with about four fifths of participants male. 40% to 50% of patients had received prior checkpoint inhibitor therapy. General study points: At 0.1 to 3.0 mg/kg, CD4+ and CD8+ blood T cells expanded clonally by week 6. People who partly responded at 0.1-3.0 mg/kg had some of the least clonal expansion seen.

Profiling relied on immunoSEQ multiplex PCR, and the TCRdb table lists in-frame clones only, not all of them. The sample consists of roughly 74,000 clones, 92% of them appearing once. The V gene lost 3 bases and the J gene lost 7 bases, with 8 bases spanning the gap. The V gene's germline CDR1 is SGDLS and CDR2 YYNGEE. The CDR3 length is 12 residues. On this clone: The antigen is unknown.

Sample: CD4+ or CD8+ T cells sorted from blood, taken in a trial of the OX40 agonist ivuxolimab. The source is an adult with an advanced solid tumor such as melanoma, head and neck, liver or kidney cancer. The chain combines TRBV9 with TRBJ2-1; D unclear. CDR3 sequence reads: CASSEAGNEQFF. The CDR3 DNA reads TGTGCCAGCAGCGAAGCTGGTAATGAGCAGTTCTTC.